This TCR beta chain was identified during a study of CD8 T cells in ankylosing spondylitis. Study-level results: A TCR beta motif made of several highly homologous variants seemed typical of ankylosing spondylitis blood.

The sample holds many counts of this clonotype. No antigen is known for it. Unmatched junction bases numbered 9, after V lost 4 bases and J lost 0 bases. The CDR3 consists of 17 residues. Germline V gene sequence: CDR1 SGHTA, CDR2 FQGNSA. TCRdb reprocessed the 5' RACE reads with MiXCR, giving one entry per CDR3 protein. The table lists around 130,000 distinct CDR3 sequences, more than 6.5% of them singletons. This chain connects TRBV7-2 to TRBJ1-3; 7 nucleotides align to TRBD1. The receptor was derived from a male donor with ankylosing spondylitis or in good health (not recorded which). The sample consisted of blood, either unsorted or a sorted T cell fraction (not recorded which). The DNA for the CDR3 is TGTGCCAGCAGCTCAGGGGGGCAGGCGTCCTCTGGAAACACCATATATTTT. Its translation: CASSSGGQASSGNTIYF.